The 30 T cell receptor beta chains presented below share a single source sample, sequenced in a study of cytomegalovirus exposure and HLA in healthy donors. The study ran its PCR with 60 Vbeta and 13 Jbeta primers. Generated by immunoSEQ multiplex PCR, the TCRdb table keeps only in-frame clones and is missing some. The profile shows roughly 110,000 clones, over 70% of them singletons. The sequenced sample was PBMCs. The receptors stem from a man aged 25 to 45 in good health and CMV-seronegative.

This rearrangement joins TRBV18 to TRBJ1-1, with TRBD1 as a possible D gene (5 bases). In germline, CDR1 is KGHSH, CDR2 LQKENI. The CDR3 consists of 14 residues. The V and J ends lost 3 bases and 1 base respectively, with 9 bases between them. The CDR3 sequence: CASSPGGPNTEAFF. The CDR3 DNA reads TGTGCCAGCTCACCCGGGGGTCCGAACACTGAAGCTTTCTTT.

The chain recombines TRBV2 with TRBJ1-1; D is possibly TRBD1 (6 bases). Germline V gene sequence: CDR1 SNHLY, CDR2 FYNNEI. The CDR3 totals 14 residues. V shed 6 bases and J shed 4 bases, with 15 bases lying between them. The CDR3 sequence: CASRDTGYPTEAFF. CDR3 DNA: TGTGCCAGCAGAGACACAGGGTATCCCACTGAAGCTTTCTTT.

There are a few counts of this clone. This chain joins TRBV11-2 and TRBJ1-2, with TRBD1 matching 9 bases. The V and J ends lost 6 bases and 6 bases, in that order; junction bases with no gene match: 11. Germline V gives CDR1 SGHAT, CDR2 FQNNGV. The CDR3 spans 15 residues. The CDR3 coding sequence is TGTGCCAGCAGTCAAAACAGGGGGCGTGATAATGGCTACACCTTC. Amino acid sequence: CASSQNRGRDNGYTF.

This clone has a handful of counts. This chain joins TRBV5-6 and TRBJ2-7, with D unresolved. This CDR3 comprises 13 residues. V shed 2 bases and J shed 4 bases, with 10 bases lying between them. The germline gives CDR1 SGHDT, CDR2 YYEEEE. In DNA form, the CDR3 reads TGTGCCAGCAGCTTAACATCTTTGTACGAGCAGTACTTC. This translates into CASSLTSLYEQYF.

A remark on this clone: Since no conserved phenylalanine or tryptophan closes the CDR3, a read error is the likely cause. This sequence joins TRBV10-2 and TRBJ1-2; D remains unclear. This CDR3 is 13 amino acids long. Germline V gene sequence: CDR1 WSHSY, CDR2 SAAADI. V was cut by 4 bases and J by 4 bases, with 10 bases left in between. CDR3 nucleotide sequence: TGCGCCAGCAGTGGCGGGTCGGGCTATGGCTACACCCTC. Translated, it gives CASSGGSGYGYTL.

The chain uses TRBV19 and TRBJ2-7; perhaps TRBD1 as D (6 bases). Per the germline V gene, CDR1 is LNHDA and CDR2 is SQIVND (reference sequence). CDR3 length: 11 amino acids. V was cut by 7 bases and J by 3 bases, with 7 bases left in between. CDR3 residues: CASTQGYEQYF. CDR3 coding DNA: TGTGCCAGTACACAGGGCTACGAGCAGTACTTC.

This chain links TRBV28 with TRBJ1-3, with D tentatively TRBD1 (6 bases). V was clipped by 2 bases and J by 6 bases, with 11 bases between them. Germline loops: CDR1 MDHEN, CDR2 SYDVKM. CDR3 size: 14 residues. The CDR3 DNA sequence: TGTGCCAGCAGTTTAGTTCCAGGGGAAAACACCATATATTTT. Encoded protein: CASSLVPGENTIYF.

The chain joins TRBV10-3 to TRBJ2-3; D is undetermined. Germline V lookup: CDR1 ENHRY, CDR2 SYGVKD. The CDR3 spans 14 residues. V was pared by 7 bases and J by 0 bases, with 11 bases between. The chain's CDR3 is CAITGPRSTDTQYF. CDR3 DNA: TGTGCCATCACCGGCCCTAGAAGCACAGATACGCAGTATTTT.

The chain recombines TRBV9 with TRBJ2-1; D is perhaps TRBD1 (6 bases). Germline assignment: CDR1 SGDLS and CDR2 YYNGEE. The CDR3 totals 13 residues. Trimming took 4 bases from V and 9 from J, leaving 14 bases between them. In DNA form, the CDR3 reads TGTGCCAGCAGCCCCGACACAGGGTCTGAGCAGTTCTTC. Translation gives CASSPDTGSEQFF. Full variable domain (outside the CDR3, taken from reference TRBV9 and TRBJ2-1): DSGVTQTPKHLITATGQRVTLRCSPRSGDLSVYWYQQSLDQGLQFLIQYYNGEERAKGNILERFSAQQFPDLHSELNLSSLELGDSALYFCASSPDTGSEQFFGPGTRLTVL.

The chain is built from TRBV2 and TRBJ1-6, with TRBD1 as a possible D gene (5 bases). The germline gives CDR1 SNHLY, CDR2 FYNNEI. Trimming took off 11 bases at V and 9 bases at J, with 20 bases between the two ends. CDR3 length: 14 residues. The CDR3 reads CASQQAFGGSPLHF. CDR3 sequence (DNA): TGTGCCTCTCAGCAGGCGTTCGGGGGTTCACCCCTCCACTTT.

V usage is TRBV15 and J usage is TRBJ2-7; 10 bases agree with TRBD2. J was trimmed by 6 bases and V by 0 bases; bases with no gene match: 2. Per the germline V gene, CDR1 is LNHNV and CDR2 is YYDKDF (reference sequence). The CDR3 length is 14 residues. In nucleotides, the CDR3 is TGTGCCACCAGCAGAGAGGTAGCGGGAGGCGAGCAGTACTTC. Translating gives CATSREVAGGEQYF.

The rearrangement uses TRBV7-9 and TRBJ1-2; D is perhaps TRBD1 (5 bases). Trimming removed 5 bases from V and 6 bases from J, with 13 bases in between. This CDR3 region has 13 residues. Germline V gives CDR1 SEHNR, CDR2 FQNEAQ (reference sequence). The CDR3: CASSQATEHGYTF. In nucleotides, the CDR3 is TGTGCCAGCAGCCAAGCGACAGAACATGGCTACACCTTC.

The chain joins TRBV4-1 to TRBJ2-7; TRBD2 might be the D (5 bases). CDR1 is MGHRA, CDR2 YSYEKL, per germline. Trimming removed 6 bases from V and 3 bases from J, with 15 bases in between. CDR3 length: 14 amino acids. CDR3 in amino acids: CASRSGPGDYEQYF. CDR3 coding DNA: TGCGCCAGCAGGTCGGGCCCCGGGGACTACGAGCAGTACTTC.

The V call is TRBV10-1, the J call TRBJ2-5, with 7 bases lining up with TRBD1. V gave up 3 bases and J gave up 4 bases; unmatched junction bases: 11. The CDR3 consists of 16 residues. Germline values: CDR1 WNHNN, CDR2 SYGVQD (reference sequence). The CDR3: CASSDQTGIGGETQYF. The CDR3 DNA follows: TGCGCCAGCAGTGACCAGACAGGGATCGGTGGAGAGACCCAGTACTTC.

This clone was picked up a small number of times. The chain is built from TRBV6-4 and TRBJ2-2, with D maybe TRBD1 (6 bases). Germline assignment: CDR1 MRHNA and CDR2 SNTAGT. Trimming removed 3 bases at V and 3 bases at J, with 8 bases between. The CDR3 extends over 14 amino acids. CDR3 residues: CASSEGADTGELFF. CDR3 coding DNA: TGTGCCAGCAGTGAGGGGGCCGACACCGGGGAGCTGTTTTTT.

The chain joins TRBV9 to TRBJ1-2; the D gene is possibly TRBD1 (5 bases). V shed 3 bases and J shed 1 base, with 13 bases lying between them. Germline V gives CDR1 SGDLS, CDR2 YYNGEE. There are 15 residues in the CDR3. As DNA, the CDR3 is TGTGCCAGCAGCGCAGACAGCAGCTTTAACTATGGCTACACCTTC. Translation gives CASSADSSFNYGYTF. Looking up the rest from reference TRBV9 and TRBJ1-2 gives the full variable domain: DSGVTQTPKHLITATGQRVTLRCSPRSGDLSVYWYQQSLDQGLQFLIQYYNGEERAKGNILERFSAQQFPDLHSELNLSSLELGDSALYFCASSADSSFNYGYTFGSGTRLTVV.

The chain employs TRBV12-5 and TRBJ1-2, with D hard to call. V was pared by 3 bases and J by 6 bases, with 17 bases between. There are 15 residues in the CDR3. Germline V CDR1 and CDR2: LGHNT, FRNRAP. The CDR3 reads CASGLHGLPRNGYTF. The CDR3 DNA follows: TGTGCTAGTGGTTTACACGGACTGCCGCGAAATGGCTACACCTTC.

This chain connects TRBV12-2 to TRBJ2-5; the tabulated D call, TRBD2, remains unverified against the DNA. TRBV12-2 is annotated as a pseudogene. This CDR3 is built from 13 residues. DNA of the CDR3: TGTGCAAGTCGCTTAAAATCGGGAGAGACCCAGTACTTC. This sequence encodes CASRLKSGETQYF.

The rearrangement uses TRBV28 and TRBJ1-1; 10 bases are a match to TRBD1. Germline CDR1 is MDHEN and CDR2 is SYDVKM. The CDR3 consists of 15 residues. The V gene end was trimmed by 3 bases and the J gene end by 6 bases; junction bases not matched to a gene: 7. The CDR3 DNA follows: TGTGCCAGCAGTTTCGGGGACAGGGGTGGTGCTGAAGCTTTCTTT. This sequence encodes CASSFGDRGGAEAFF.

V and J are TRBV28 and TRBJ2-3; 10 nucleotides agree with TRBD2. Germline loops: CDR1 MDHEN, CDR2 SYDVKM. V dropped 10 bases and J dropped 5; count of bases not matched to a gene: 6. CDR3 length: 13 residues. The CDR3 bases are TGTGCCATATTAGCGGGGGGTGGAGATACGCAGTATTTT. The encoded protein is CAILAGGGDTQYF. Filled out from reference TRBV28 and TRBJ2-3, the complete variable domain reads DVKVTQSSRYLVKRTGEKVFLECVQDMDHENMFWYRQDPGLGLRLIYFSYDVKMKEKGDIPEGYSVSREKKERFSLILESASTNQTSMYLCAILAGGGDTQYFGPGTRLTVL.

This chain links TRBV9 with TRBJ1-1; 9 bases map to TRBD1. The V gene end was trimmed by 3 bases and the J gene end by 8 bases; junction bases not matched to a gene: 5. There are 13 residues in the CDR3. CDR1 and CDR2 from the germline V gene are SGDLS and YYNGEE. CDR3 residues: CASSDGQGMEAFF. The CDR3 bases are TGTGCCAGCAGCGATGGACAGGGGATGGAAGCTTTCTTT.

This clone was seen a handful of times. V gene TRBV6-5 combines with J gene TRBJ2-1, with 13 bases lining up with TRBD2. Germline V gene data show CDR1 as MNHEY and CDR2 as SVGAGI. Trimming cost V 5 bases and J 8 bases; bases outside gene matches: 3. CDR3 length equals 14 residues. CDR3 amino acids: CASSRTSGSYEQFF. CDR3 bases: TGTGCCAGCAGTCGGACTAGCGGGAGCTATGAGCAGTTCTTC.

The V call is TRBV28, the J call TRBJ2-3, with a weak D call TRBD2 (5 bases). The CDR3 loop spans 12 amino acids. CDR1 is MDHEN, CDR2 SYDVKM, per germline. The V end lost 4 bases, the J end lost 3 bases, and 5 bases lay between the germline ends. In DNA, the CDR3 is TGTGCCAGCAGTTCGGGGACAGATACGCAGTATTTT. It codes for CASSSGTDTQYF.

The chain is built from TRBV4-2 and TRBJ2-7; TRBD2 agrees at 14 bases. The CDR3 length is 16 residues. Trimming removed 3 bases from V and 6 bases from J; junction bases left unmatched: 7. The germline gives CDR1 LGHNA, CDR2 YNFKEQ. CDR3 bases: TGTGCCAGCAGCCATTCCGGGACTAGCGGGGGAGCCGAGCAGTACTTC. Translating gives CASSHSGTSGGAEQYF.

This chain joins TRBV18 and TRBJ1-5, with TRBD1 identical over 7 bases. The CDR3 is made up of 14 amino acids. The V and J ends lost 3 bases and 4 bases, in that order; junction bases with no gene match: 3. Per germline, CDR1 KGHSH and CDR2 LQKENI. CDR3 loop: CASSPGTANQPQHF. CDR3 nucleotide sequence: TGTGCCAGCTCACCCGGGACAGCTAATCAGCCCCAGCATTTT.

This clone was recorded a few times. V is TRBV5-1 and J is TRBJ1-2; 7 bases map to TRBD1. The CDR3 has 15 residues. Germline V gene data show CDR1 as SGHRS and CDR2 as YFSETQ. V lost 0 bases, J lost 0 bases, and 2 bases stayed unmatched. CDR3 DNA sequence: TGCGCCAGCAGCTTGGAGGGGGCGGCTAACTATGGCTACACCTTC. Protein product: CASSLEGAANYGYTF.

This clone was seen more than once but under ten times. CDR3: CASSEGLAGTEQYF. The CDR3 nucleotides read TGTGCCAGCAGTGAAGGTCTAGCGGGAACCGAGCAGTACTTC. The chain carries TRBV2 and TRBJ2-7; TRBD2 matches at 9 bases. V lost 1 base and J lost 6; bases outside the gene matches: 4. The CDR3 extends over 14 amino acids. Germline V gene data show CDR1 as SNHLY and CDR2 as FYNNEI.

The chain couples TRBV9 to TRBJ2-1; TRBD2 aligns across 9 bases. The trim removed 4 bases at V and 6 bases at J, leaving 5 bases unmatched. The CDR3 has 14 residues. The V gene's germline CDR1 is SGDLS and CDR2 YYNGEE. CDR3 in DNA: TGTGCCAGCAGCCCAACTAGCGGGTCCAATGAGCAGTTCTTC. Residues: CASSPTSGSNEQFF. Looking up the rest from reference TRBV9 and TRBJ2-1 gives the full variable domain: DSGVTQTPKHLITATGQRVTLRCSPRSGDLSVYWYQQSLDQGLQFLIQYYNGEERAKGNILERFSAQQFPDLHSELNLSSLELGDSALYFCASSPTSGSNEQFFGPGTRLTVL.

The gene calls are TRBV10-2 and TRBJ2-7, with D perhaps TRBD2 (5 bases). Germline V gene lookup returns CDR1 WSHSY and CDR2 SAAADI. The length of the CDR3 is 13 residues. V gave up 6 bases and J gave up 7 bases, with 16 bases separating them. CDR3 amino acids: CASSALGRGEQYF. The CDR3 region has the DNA TGCGCCAGCAGCGCCCTAGGGCGAGGGGAGCAGTACTTC.

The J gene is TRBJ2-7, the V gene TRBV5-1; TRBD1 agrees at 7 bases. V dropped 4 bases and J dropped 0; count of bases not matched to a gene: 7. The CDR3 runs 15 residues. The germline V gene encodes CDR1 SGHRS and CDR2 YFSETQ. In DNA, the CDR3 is TGCGCCAGCAGCGCCGGGACAGTAAGCTCCTACGAGCAGTACTTC. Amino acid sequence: CASSAGTVSSYEQYF.